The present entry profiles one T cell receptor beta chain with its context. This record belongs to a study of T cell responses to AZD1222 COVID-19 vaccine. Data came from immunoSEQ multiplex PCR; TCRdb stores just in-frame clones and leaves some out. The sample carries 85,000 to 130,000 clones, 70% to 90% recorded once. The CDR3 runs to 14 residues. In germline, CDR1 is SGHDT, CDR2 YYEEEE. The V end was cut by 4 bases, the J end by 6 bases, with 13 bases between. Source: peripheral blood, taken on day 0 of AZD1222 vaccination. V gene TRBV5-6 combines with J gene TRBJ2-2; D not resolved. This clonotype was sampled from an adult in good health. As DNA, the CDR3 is TGTGCCAGCAGCGCTTCGGTGAGTTCCGGGGAGCTGTTTTTT. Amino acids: CASSASVSSGELFF.